Below, 19 T cell receptor beta chains from the same sample are listed, as sequenced in a study of blood T cell repertoires in COVID-19. Libraries were prepared by immunoSEQ multiplex PCR; TCRdb keeps only in-frame clonotypes and omits some of them. This repertoire shows 200,000 or so clones, approximately 80% found once; its top ten account for 1.3%. Material: PBMCs or T cells enriched from blood (not recorded which). The receptors were gathered from a woman in her 40s with acute COVID-19.

The table lists this clone with a count of one. CDR3 loop: CASSIALGQGGYTF. CDR3 DNA: TGTGCCAGTAGTATAGCGCTGGGGCAGGGTGGCTACACCTTC. The genes are TRBV19 and TRBJ1-2, with D possibly matching TRBD1 (5 bases). Germline-derived CDR1 and CDR2 are LNHDA and SQIVND (reference sequence). The CDR3 loop spans 14 amino acids. The V end lost 1 base, the J end lost 7 bases, and 13 bases lay between the germline ends. The whole variable domain, remainder taken from reference TRBV19 and TRBJ1-2, is DGGITQSPKYLFRKEGQNVTLSCEQNLNHDAMYWYRQDPGQGLRLIYYSQIVNDFQKGDIAEGYSVSREKKESFPLTVTSAQKNPTAFYLCASSIALGQGGYTFGSGTRLTVV.

The rearrangement uses TRBV24-1 and TRBJ2-3, with D hard to call. The CDR3 has 14 residues. From germline, CDR1 is KGHDR and CDR2 SFDVKD. V was cut by 3 bases and J by 6 bases, with 12 bases left in between. This chain's CDR3 is CATSDPRVGDTQYF. For the CDR3, the DNA is TGTGCCACCAGTGATCCCCGGGTTGGGGATACGCAGTATTTT.

A word on this clone: The junction and the germline gene differ at one end; a read error may be behind it. The J gene is TRBJ2-1, the V gene TRBV19; 12 bases fit TRBD1. The CDR3 totals 12 residues. Looked up from germline, CDR1 is LNHDA and CDR2 is SQIVND (reference sequence). This CDR3 reads CASSTGQGAGVF. DNA of the CDR3: TGTGCCAGTAGTACGGGACAGGGGGCGGGTGTCTTC. The full variable domain, its missing parts supplied by reference TRBV19 and TRBJ2-1, is DGGITQSPKYLFRKEGQNVTLSCEQNLNHDAMYWYRQDPGQGLRLIYYSQIVNDFQKGDIAEGYSVSREKKESFPLTVTSAQKNPTAFYLCASSTGQGAGVFGPGTRLTVL.

The genes are TRBV30 and TRBJ1-3; D is uncertain. Germline V gene lookup returns CDR1 GTSNPN and CDR2 SVGIG (reference sequence). Trimming cost V 0 bases and J 1 base, with 7 bases left between them. The CDR3 is made up of 14 amino acids. The CDR3 bases are TGTGCCTGGAGTGTCGGGGTGTCTGGAAACACCATATATTTT. Residues: CAWSVGVSGNTIYF.

The CDR3 region is CASSLVGTGGQPQHF. The CDR3 region has the DNA TGTGCCAGCAGTTTAGTCGGGACAGGGGGTCAGCCCCAGCATTTT. This chain connects TRBV27 to TRBJ1-5; 11 nucleotides agree with TRBD1. CDR1 MNHEY and CDR2 SMNVEV come from the germline V gene (reference sequence). This CDR3 is 15 amino acids long. The V gene end was trimmed by 2 bases and the J gene end by 6 bases; junction bases not matched to a gene: 3.

The chain recombines TRBV11-2 with TRBJ2-2, with 7 nucleotides matching TRBD1. This CDR3 spans 16 amino acids. Germline lookup yields CDR1 SGHAT and CDR2 FQNNGV. After removal of 5 bases from V and 2 bases from J, the junction contained 8 bases not matched to a gene. The CDR3, as DNA: TGTGCCAGCAGCCCCTCAGGGGGTATTAACACCGGGGAGCTGTTTTTT. It yields the protein CASSPSGGINTGELFF.

The chain carries TRBV6-2 or TRBV6-3 and TRBJ2-7, with TRBD2 identical over 12 bases. Losses at the gene ends were 1 base for V and 0 bases for J; bases not matched to a gene: 10. Germline CDR1 and CDR2: MNHEY and SVGEGT. The CDR3 loop spans 19 amino acids. This CDR3 is CASSYYEGLAGWNSYEQYF. For the CDR3, the DNA is TGTGCCAGCAGTTACTACGAGGGACTAGCGGGCTGGAACTCCTACGAGCAGTACTTC.

The rearrangement uses TRBV5-4 and TRBJ1-2, with D tentatively TRBD1 (6 bases). The CDR3 covers 15 residues. Trimming took off 7 bases at V and 3 bases at J, with 19 bases between the two ends. Germline CDR1 is SGHNT and CDR2 is YYREEE (reference sequence). The CDR3 coding sequence is TGTGCCAGCCACCCTGGACAGTTTATTGACTATGGCTACACCTTC. Translated, it gives CASHPGQFIDYGYTF.

V and J are TRBV19 and TRBJ1-4, with 7 bases lining up with TRBD1. The CDR3 loop spans 14 amino acids. Trimming cost V 3 bases and J 7 bases; bases outside gene matches: 5. From germline, CDR1 is LNHDA and CDR2 SQIVND (reference sequence). CDR3: CASSMDRISEKLFF. In nucleotides, the CDR3 is TGTGCCAGTAGTATGGACAGGATTTCTGAAAAACTGTTTTTT.

CDR3 bases: TGTGCTAGTGGTCATAGCGGGAATGGGTATTTT. It translates to CASGHSGNGYF. The rearrangement uses TRBV12-5 and TRBJ2-3; 8 bases line up with TRBD2. V gave up 5 bases and J gave up 14 bases; unmatched junction bases: 6. Germline V gene lookup returns CDR1 LGHNT and CDR2 FRNRAP. CDR3 size: 11 residues.

The chain combines TRBV6-5 with TRBJ2-7; 7 bases are a match to TRBD2. CDR1 is MNHEY and CDR2 is SVGAGI in the germline V gene. The CDR3 loop spans 12 amino acids. V shed 5 bases and J 5 bases; nucleotides not matched to a gene: 3. The CDR3 sequence is CASSPGGDEQYF. As DNA, the CDR3 is TGTGCCAGCAGTCCGGGGGGAGACGAGCAGTACTTC.

This clone was picked up a small number of times. The chain combines TRBV3-1 (or the pseudogene TRBV3-2) with TRBJ1-6, with D possibly TRBD1 on 5 matching bases. Trimming cost V 2 bases and J 1 base, with 9 bases left between them. The CDR3 sequence is 16 residues long. CDR1 is LGHDT and CDR2 is YNNKEL in the germline V gene (reference sequence). The CDR3 reads CASSQLRGSYNSPLHF. The CDR3 region has the DNA TGTGCCAGCAGCCAATTAAGGGGATCCTATAATTCACCCCTCCACTTT.

This clone was recorded once. The chain carries TRBV30 and TRBJ1-6; D is perhaps TRBD1 (5 bases). The CDR3 length is 16 residues. V lost 0 bases, J lost 7 bases, and 16 bases lay in between. CDR1 is GTSNPN and CDR2 is SVGIG in the germline V gene (reference sequence). DNA of the CDR3: TGTGCCTGGAGTGTAGGCGGGGGATTCAGGAATTCACCCCTCCACTTT. This gives the protein CAWSVGGGFRNSPLHF.

This chain links TRBV7-2 with TRBJ1-6; 9 nucleotides match TRBD1. CDR1 is SGHTA, CDR2 FQGNSA, per germline. This CDR3 has 18 amino acids. The J segment lost 7 bases and the V segment lost 1 base, leaving 11 bases of the junction unmatched. The CDR3 loop reads CASSLEDLWDRANSPLHF. CDR3 nucleotide sequence: TGTGCCAGCAGCTTAGAAGACCTATGGGACAGGGCGAATTCACCCCTCCACTTT.

The chain employs TRBV9 and TRBJ2-1; TRBD2 matches 12 bases. With V trimmed by 0 bases and J by 7 bases, 8 bases remained unmatched. The CDR3 length is 17 residues. Germline V CDR1 and CDR2: SGDLS, YYNGEE. The CDR3 loop reads CASSVAPSGGARNEQFF. The CDR3, as DNA: TGTGCCAGCAGCGTAGCTCCTAGCGGGGGGGCTCGGAATGAGCAGTTCTTC.

This clone was counted once. This chain joins TRBV7-2 and TRBJ2-1, with D possibly matching TRBD2 (6 bases). The V gene's germline CDR1 is SGHTA and CDR2 FQGNSA. The length of the CDR3 is 11 residues. V lost 5 bases to trimming and J lost 10 bases, with 9 bases between them. CDR3 protein: CASSPRGEQFF. CDR3 sequence (DNA): TGTGCCAGCAGCCCACGGGGGGAGCAGTTCTTC. The complete variable domain, with remaining parts taken from reference TRBV7-2 and TRBJ2-1, reads GAGVSQSPSNKVTEKGKDVELRCDPISGHTALYWYRQSLGQGLEFLIYFQGNSAPDKSGLPSDRFSAERTGGSVSTLTIQRTQQEDSAVYLCASSPRGEQFFGPGTRLTVL.

The V and J genes are TRBV14 and TRBJ1-1; 9 bases fit TRBD1. With V trimmed by 6 bases and J by 10 bases, 12 bases remained unmatched. CDR1 SGHDN and CDR2 FVKESK come from the germline V gene. The CDR3 has 14 amino acids. DNA for the CDR3: TGTGCCAGCAGTCCCGGGACAGGGAGGCATAGAGCTTTCTTT. Amino acid sequence: CASSPGTGRHRAFF. Full variable domain (remainder filled in from reference TRBV14 and TRBJ1-1): EAGVTQFPSHSVIEKGQTVTLRCDPISGHDNLYWYRRVMGKEIKFLLHFVKESKQDESGMPNNRFLAERTGGTYSTLKVQPAELEDSGVYFCASSPGTGRHRAFFGQGTRLTVV.

The J gene is TRBJ1-2, the V gene TRBV7-9; TRBD1 aligns across 7 bases. From germline, CDR1 is SEHNR and CDR2 FQNEAQ (reference sequence). The CDR3 sequence is 12 residues long. V shed 3 bases, J shed 7 bases, and the junction held 2 bases outside the gene matches. CDR3 coding DNA: TGTGCCAGCAGCTTGGGGGACAGTGGCTACACCTTC. This gives the protein CASSLGDSGYTF.

V is TRBV9 and J is TRBJ1-1; possible D gene TRBD1, 5 bases. Germline V lookup: CDR1 SGDLS, CDR2 YYNGEE. CDR3 length equals 18 residues. Deletions cut 4 bases from V and 4 bases from J, with 26 bases between. CDR3: CASSSGAPGRVRFTEAFF. The CDR3 nucleotides read TGTGCCAGCAGCTCCGGGGCCCCAGGGAGGGTAAGGTTCACTGAAGCTTTCTTT.